This T cell receptor beta chain was documented in a study of T cells in Graves' hyperthyroidism and ophthalmopathy. Comment on this clonotype: What it recognizes is unknown.

Study findings and constraints: Most clonotypes expanded in thyroid above 0.001 were likewise present in blood.

Based on clinical symptoms, serum thyroxine and TRAb, thyroid ultrasound and orbital computed tomography, diagnoses were reached. PBMCs were sourced from roughly 10 ml fresh peripheral blood. The CDR3 regions of TCR beta were amplified from RNA transcripts. Researchers ran a first-round RT-PCR on the TCR CDR3 using the HTBI primer set. One entry per CDR3 protein results from TCRdb running MiXCR on the multiplex PCR reads. In the table there are 490,000 or so distinct CDR3 sequences, about 20% of which are singletons. This sequence originates from a woman between 65 and 79 years old with Graves' ophthalmopathy. Sequenced sample: blood.

Written as DNA, the CDR3 is TGTGCCAGCAGCCCGACCCGAGAAGCAGGTTCAGGCGAGCAGTACTTC. Its translation: CASSPTREAGSGEQYF. The V and J genes are TRBV3-1 and TRBJ2-7; D is uncertain. CDR3 size: 16 residues. The V end was cut by 4 bases, the J end by 6 bases, with 22 bases between. Germline values: CDR1 LGHDT, CDR2 YNNKEL (reference sequence).